The clone carrying this TCR beta chain occurred once. As yet, its antigen is unknown. Primers for the PCR totalled 60 Vbeta and 13 Jbeta. Under the authors' procedure: An analysis performed later counted about 80 million unique TCR beta chains (roughly 10 million of them shared). Here immunoSEQ multiplex PCR was the method, and the copy in TCRdb shows in-frame clones only, minus some. Clonal size and the V and J genes are those of that table, whereas D and trimming came from the DNA. The data hold some 88,000 clones, with 55% to 75% observed a single time. This sample stems from a study of cytomegalovirus exposure and HLA in healthy donors. General observations from the study: Researchers had no immune exposure information except CMV serostatus available.

This clonotype originated in a young woman in good health and CMV-seropositive. Sample: PBMCs.

Written as DNA, the CDR3 is TGTGCCAGCAGCAACTTCGAACAGGGGGAGCAGTACTTC. Its protein product is CASSNFEQGEQYF. The J gene is TRBJ2-7, the V gene TRBV11-1, with TRBD1 matching 7 bases. The V and J ends lost 5 bases and 7 bases, in that order; junction bases with no gene match: 8. Germline CDR1 and CDR2: SGHAT and FQDESV (reference sequence). This CDR3 is built from 13 residues.